One and the same sample provided the 15 T cell receptor beta chains below, sequenced in a study of blood T cells in healthy people across ages. Using a J-beta primer mix together with a sample-barcoded 5' primer, a second PCR was run for about 6 to 12 cycles. TCRdb re-analysed the 5' RACE reads in MiXCR, keeping a single row per CDR3 protein. The profile shows about 1.6 million distinct CDR3 sequences, almost 35% of them singletons. Material for sequencing was blood. These receptors originate from a woman aged 25 to 39 in good health.

This clonotype has a count of ten or more. The rearrangement uses TRBV12-3 or TRBV12-4 and TRBJ2-1; TRBD1 might be the D (6 bases). CDR3 length: 14 amino acids. With 5 bases removed from V and 5 bases from J, the gap between germline ends came to 13 bases. The CDR3 loop is CASSPDRPDNEQFF. In DNA, the CDR3 is TGTGCCAGCAGTCCTGACAGGCCGGACAATGAGCAGTTCTTC.

This sequence joins TRBV3-1 and TRBJ2-7; the D gene is possibly TRBD2 (6 bases). Germline V gene data show CDR1 as LGHDT and CDR2 as YNNKEL (reference sequence). Trimming shortened V by 1 base and J by 2 bases, and 15 bases separated the two germline ends. This CDR3 has 16 residues. CDR3 protein: CASSQVGRIRAYEQYF. The CDR3 region has the DNA TGTGCCAGCAGCCAAGTCGGGAGAATTAGGGCCTACGAGCAGTACTTC.

The chain employs TRBV7-9 and TRBJ2-1; tentatively, D is TRBD2 (5 bases). This CDR3 contains 14 residues. The germline CDR1 and CDR2 sequences are SEHNR and FQNEAQ (reference sequence). The V gene lost 0 bases and the J gene lost 7 bases, with 10 bases spanning the gap. This CDR3 is CASSLAGPGNEQFF. The CDR3 bases are TGTGCCAGCAGCTTAGCGGGTCCGGGGAATGAGCAGTTCTTC.

This chain joins TRBV27 and TRBJ2-7; 10 nucleotides match TRBD2. V was pared by 6 bases and J by 5 bases, with 10 bases of the junction left unmatched. Germline lookup yields CDR1 MNHEY and CDR2 SMNVEV (reference sequence). The CDR3 loop spans 15 amino acids. CDR3 residues: CASSGASGGLHEQYF. CDR3 nucleotide sequence: TGTGCCAGCAGCGGAGCTAGCGGGGGACTGCACGAGCAGTACTTC.

This chain links TRBV7-6 with TRBJ1-4; D unresolved. The V and J ends lost 5 bases and 6 bases respectively, with 13 bases between them. The CDR3 has 14 residues. Germline V gene lookup returns CDR1 SGHVS and CDR2 FNYEAQ. CDR3 amino acids: CASSHSPADEKLFF. CDR3 in DNA: TGTGCCAGCAGCCACTCCCCGGCGGATGAAAAACTGTTTTTT.

This clonotype was found a few times. V gene TRBV25-1 combines with J gene TRBJ1-2, with D unclear. V lost 7 bases to trimming and J lost 3 bases, with 18 bases between them. Looked up from germline, CDR1 is MGHDK and CDR2 is SYGVNS. This CDR3 region has 15 residues. The CDR3 loop reads CASTGTMEGDYGYTF. The CDR3 DNA sequence: TGTGCCAGCACCGGAACTATGGAGGGAGACTATGGCTACACCTTC.

The chain couples TRBV30 to TRBJ2-5; a weak D match, TRBD2 (5 bases). The CDR3 covers 11 residues. CDR1 GTSNPN and CDR2 SVGIG come from the germline V gene (reference sequence). The V and J ends lost 0 bases and 10 bases respectively, with 9 bases between them. The CDR3 here is CAWSVREGQYF. CDR3 bases: TGTGCCTGGAGTGTACGAGAGGGCCAGTACTTC.

The chain couples TRBV5-1 to TRBJ2-1; D remains unclear. The CDR3 is made up of 12 amino acids. V was cut by 1 base and J by 10 bases, with 9 bases left in between. Per the germline V gene, CDR1 is SGHRS and CDR2 is YFSETQ. The CDR3 reads CASSLIDREQFF. DNA for the CDR3: TGCGCCAGCAGCTTGATCGATAGGGAGCAGTTCTTC.

The genes are TRBV2 and TRBJ2-3; either TRBD1 or TRBD2 may fit D (6 bases each). The V gene's germline CDR1 is SNHLY and CDR2 FYNNEI. Trimming removed 6 bases from V and 5 bases from J, with 12 bases in between. The CDR3 is made up of 13 amino acids. The CDR3 is CASREGVGDTQYF. CDR3 bases: TGTGCCAGCAGGGAGGGGGTGGGAGATACGCAGTATTTT.

This clonotype was counted a few times. The genes are TRBV28 and TRBJ2-7, with 8 bases fitting TRBD1. The CDR3 covers 14 residues. V shed 6 bases and J 6 bases; nucleotides not matched to a gene: 10. CDR1 is MDHEN and CDR2 is SYDVKM in the germline V gene. In DNA, the CDR3 is TGTGCCAGCAGCCGGACAGGGAAGGTCGGCGAGCAGTACTTC. This sequence encodes CASSRTGKVGEQYF. Filled out from reference TRBV28 and TRBJ2-7, the complete variable domain reads DVKVTQSSRYLVKRTGEKVFLECVQDMDHENMFWYRQDPGLGLRLIYFSYDVKMKEKGDIPEGYSVSREKKERFSLILESASTNQTSMYLCASSRTGKVGEQYFGPGTRLTVT.

This clonotype was recorded at least ten times. The chain is built from TRBV29-1 and TRBJ2-3; D may be TRBD1 (5 bases). V was cut by 4 bases and J by 4 bases, with 9 bases left in between. Germline V gene sequence: CDR1 SQVTM, CDR2 ANQGSEA. The CDR3 totals 12 residues. The CDR3, as DNA: TGCAGCGTTGGGGGCGGCGCAGATACGCAGTATTTT. Its translation is CSVGGGADTQYF.

This rearrangement joins TRBV24-1 to TRBJ1-2, with 9 nucleotides matching TRBD1. The V segment lost 4 bases and the J segment 3 bases; nucleotides outside the gene matches: 14. Germline V CDR1 and CDR2: KGHDR, SFDVKD. The CDR3 is 18 amino acids. CDR3 region: CATSEGQGNGFEDYGYTF. The CDR3 DNA reads TGTGCCACCAGTGAAGGACAGGGGAACGGATTCGAGGACTATGGCTACACCTTC.

This clonotype was observed a few times. The chain is built from TRBV20-1 and TRBJ1-5, with TRBD1 as a possible D gene (6 bases). V lost 3 bases, J lost 4 bases, and 10 bases lay in between. This CDR3 contains 13 residues. Per germline, CDR1 DFQATT and CDR2 SNEGSKA (reference sequence). CDR3 protein: CSASDDRNQPQHF. The CDR3 DNA reads TGCAGTGCTAGCGACGACAGGAATCAGCCCCAGCATTTT.

This clonotype was found once. The rearrangement links TRBV2 to TRBJ2-1, with 11 bases fitting TRBD2. V shed 6 bases and J 5 bases; nucleotides not matched to a gene: 6. The CDR3 length is 15 residues. Germline values: CDR1 SNHLY, CDR2 FYNNEI. CDR3 sequence: CASRRLAGLDNEQFF. The CDR3 bases are TGTGCCAGCAGGAGACTAGCGGGGTTAGACAATGAGCAGTTCTTC. The full variable domain, completed using reference TRBV2 and TRBJ2-1, is EPEVTQTPSHQVTQMGQEVILRCVPISNHLYFYWYRQILGQKVEFLVSFYNNEISEKSEIFDDQFSVERPDGSNFTLKIRSTKLEDSAMYFCASRRLAGLDNEQFFGPGTRLTVL.

Only a few counts were recorded for this clonotype. This rearrangement joins TRBV20-1 to TRBJ1-5; D is possibly TRBD1 (5 bases). This CDR3 spans 20 amino acids. V lost 3 bases to trimming and J lost 1 base, with 28 bases between them. From germline, CDR1 is DFQATT and CDR2 SNEGSKA (reference sequence). CDR3 sequence (DNA): TGCAGTGCTAGGGGCTACGTAAGGACCCAGGGTCCCCAAAGCAATCAGCCCCAGCATTTT. Translated: CSARGYVRTQGPQSNQPQHF.